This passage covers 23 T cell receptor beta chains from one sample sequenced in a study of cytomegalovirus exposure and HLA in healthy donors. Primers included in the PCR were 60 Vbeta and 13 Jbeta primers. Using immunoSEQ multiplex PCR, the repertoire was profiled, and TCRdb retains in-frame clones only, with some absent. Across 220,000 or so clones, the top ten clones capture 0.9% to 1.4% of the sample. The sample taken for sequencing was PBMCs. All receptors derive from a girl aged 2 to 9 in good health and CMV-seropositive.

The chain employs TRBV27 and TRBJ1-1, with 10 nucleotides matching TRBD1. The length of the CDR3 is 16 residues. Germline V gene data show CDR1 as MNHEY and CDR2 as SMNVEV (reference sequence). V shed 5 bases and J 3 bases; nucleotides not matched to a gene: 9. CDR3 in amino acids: CASSIMRTGGHTEAFF. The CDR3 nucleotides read TGTGCCAGCAGTATTATGCGGACAGGGGGACACACTGAAGCTTTCTTT.

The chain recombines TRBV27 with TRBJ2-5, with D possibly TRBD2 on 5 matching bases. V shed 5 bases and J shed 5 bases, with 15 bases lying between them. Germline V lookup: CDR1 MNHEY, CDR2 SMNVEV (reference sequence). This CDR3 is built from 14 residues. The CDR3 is CASSDTRGGETQYF. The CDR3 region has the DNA TGTGCCAGCAGTGACACCCGAGGCGGGGAGACCCAGTACTTC.

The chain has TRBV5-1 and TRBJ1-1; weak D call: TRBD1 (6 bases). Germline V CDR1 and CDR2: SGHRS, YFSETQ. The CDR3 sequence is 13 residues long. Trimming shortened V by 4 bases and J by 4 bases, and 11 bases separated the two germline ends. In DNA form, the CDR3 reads TGCGCCAGCAGCCCGGACAGTAGCACTGAAGCTTTCTTT. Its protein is CASSPDSSTEAFF.

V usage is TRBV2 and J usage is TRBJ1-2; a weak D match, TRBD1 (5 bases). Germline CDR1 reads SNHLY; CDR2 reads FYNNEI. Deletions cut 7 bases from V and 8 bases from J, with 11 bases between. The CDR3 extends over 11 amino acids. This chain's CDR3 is CASIGGDGYTF. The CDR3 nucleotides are TGTGCCAGCATCGGAGGGGACGGCTACACCTTC. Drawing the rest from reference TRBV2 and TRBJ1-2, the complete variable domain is EPEVTQTPSHQVTQMGQEVILRCVPISNHLYFYWYRQILGQKVEFLVSFYNNEISEKSEIFDDQFSVERPDGSNFTLKIRSTKLEDSAMYFCASIGGDGYTFGSGTRLTVV.

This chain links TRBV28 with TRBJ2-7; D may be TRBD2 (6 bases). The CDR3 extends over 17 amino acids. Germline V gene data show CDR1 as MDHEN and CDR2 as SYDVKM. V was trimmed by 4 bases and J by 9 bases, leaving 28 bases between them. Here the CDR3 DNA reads TGTGCCAGCAGTTCCTCCCCCGGGGGTTACGTAAGCCAAGCGCAGTACTTC. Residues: CASSSSPGGYVSQAQYF.

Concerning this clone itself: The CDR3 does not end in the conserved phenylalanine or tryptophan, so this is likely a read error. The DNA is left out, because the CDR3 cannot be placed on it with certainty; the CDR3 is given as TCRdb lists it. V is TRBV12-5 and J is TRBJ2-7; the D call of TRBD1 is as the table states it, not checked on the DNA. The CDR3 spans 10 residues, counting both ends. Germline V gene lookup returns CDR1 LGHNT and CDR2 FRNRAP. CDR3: CASGPGTGAS.

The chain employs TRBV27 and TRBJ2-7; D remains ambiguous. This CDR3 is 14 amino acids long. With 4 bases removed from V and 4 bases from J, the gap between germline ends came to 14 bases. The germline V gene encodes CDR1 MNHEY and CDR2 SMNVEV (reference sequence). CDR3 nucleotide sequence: TGTGCCAGCAGTTCCCACAGAGCCTTTTACGAGCAGTACTTC. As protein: CASSSHRAFYEQYF.

CDR3 DNA: TGTGCCAGCAGCCAAGGGGGCAGTAACACTGAAGCTTTCTTT. This sequence encodes CASSQGGSNTEAFF. V usage is TRBV4-2 and J usage is TRBJ1-1; a possible D gene is TRBD1 (5 bases). The CDR3 runs 14 residues. Trimming stripped 1 base from V and 2 bases from J, with 8 bases between. Germline values: CDR1 LGHNA, CDR2 YNFKEQ.

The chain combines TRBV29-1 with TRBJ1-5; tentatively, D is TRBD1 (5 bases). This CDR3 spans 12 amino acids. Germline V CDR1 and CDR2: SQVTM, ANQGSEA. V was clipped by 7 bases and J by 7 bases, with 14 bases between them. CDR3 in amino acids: CSARWGDQPQHF. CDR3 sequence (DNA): TGCAGCGCACGATGGGGGGACCAGCCCCAGCATTTT.

The CDR3 protein is CASSPLANAGELFF. The CDR3 DNA reads as TGTGCCAGCAGCCCCCTCGCGAATGCCGGGGAGCTGTTTTTT. This chain links TRBV4-2 with TRBJ2-2; D remains ambiguous. The CDR3 covers 14 residues. The ends were cut back, 4 bases at V and 6 bases at J, with 12 bases in the middle. The germline V gene encodes CDR1 LGHNA and CDR2 YNFKEQ.

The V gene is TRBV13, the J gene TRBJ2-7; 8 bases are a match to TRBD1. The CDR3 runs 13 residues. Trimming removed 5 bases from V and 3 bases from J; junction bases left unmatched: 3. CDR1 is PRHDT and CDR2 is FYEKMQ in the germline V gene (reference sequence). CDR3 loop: CASSGGTGYEQYF. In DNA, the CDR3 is TGTGCCAGCAGCGGAGGGACAGGCTACGAGCAGTACTTC. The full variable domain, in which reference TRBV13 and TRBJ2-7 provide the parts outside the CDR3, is AAGVIQSPRHLIKEKRETATLKCYPIPRHDTVYWYQQGPGQDPQFLISFYEKMQSDKGSIPDRFSAQQFSDYHSELNMSSLELGDSALYFCASSGGTGYEQYFGPGTRLTVT.

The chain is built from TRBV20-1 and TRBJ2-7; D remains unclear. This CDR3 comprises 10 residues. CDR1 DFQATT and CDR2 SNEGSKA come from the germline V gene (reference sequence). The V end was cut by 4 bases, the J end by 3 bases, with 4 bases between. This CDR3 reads CSATNYEQYF. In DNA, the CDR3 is TGCAGTGCTACAAACTACGAGCAGTACTTC.

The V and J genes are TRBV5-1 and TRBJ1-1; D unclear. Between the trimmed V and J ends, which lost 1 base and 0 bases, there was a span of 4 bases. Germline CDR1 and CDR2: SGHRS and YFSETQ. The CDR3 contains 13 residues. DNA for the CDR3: TGCGCCAGCAGCTTGCTTGTGAACACTGAAGCTTTCTTT. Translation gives CASSLLVNTEAFF.

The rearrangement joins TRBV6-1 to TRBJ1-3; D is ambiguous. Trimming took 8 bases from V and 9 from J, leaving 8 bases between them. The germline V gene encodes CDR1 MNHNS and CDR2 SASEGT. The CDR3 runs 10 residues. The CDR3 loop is CASLAGTIYF. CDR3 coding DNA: TGTGCCAGCTTAGCCGGCACCATATATTTT.

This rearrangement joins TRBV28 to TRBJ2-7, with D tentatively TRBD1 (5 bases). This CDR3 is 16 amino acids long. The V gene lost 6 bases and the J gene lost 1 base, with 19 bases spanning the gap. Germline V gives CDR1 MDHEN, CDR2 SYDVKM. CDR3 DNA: TGTGCCAGCAGATCTGGGGCTACTGATCGGTCCTACGAGCAGTACTTC. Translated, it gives CASRSGATDRSYEQYF.

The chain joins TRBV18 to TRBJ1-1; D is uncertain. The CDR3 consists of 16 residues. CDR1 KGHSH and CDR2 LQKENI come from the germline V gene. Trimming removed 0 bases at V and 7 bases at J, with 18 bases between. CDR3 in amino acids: CASSPPSGGERSEAFF. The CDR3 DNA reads TGTGCCAGCTCACCACCTTCTGGCGGGGAGAGGAGTGAAGCTTTCTTT.

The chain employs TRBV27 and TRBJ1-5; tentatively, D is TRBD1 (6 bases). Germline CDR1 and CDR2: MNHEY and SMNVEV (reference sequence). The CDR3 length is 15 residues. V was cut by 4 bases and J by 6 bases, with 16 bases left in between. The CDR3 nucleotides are TGTGCCAGCAGTTCTTACCAGGGGAGAGGTCAGCCCCAGCATTTT. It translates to CASSSYQGRGQPQHF.

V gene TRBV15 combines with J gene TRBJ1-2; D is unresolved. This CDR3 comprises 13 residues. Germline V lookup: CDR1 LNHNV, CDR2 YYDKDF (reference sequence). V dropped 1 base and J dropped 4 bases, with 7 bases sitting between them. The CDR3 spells CATSRGGSYGYTF. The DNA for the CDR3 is TGTGCCACCAGCAGAGGAGGGAGCTATGGCTACACCTTC.

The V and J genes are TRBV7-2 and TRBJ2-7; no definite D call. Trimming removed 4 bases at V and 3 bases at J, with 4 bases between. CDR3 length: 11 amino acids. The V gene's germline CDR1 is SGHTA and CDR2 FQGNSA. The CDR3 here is CASSSNYEQYF. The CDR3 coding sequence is TGTGCCAGCAGCTCTAACTACGAGCAGTACTTC.

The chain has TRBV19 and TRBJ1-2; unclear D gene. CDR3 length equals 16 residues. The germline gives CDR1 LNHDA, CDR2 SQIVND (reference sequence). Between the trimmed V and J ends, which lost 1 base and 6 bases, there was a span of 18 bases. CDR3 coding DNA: TGTGCCAGTAGTATAGTTGGCCGACCCCGGCAGGATGGCTACACCTTC. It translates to CASSIVGRPRQDGYTF.

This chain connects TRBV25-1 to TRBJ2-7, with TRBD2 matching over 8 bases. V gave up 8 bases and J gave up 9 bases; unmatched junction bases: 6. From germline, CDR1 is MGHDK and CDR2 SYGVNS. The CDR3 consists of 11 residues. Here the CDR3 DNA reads TGTGCCAGCCGGGAGGGCACGCGGCAGTACTTC. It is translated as CASREGTRQYF.

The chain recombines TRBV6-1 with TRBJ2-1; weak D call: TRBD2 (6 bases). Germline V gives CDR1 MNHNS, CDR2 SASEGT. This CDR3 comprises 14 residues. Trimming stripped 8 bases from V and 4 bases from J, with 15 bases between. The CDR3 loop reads CASSFGGFYNEQFF. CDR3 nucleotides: TGTGCCAGCTCTTTCGGAGGGTTTTACAATGAGCAGTTCTTC.

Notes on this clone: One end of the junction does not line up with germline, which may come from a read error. This CDR3 reads CASSLRQGVMGRLQGTQYF. As DNA, the CDR3 is TGTGCCAGCAGCTTACGACAGGGGGTGATGGGCCGACTTCAAGGGACCCAGTACTTC. The rearrangement uses TRBV7-8 and TRBJ2-5; 9 nucleotides match TRBD1. CDR1 and CDR2 (germline): SGHVS, FQNEAQ. The CDR3 is made up of 19 amino acids.